This entry describes one TCR beta chain. Antigen unknown. 60 Vbeta and 13 Jbeta primers were used in PCR. Using immunoSEQ multiplex PCR, the repertoire was profiled, and TCRdb retains in-frame clones only, with some absent. Of around 200,000 clones in the sample, around 77% were seen once. Trimming stripped 2 bases from V and 2 bases from J, with 13 bases between. This CDR3 spans 16 amino acids. From germline, CDR1 is SNHLY and CDR2 FYNNEI. This sample is part of a study of cytomegalovirus exposure and HLA in healthy donors. Points from the study as a whole: Analysis performed later found 16,951 TCR beta sequences associated with HLA alleles at 0.05 false discovery rate. The authors later found TCR association rates varying by HLA locus, with DRB1 most and HLA-C fewest.

The chain recombines TRBV2 with TRBJ1-5; D is ambiguous. This TCR was sampled from a woman younger than 30 in good health and CMV-seronegative. The specimen sequenced was PBMCs. The chain's CDR3 is CASSELGLVGNQPQHF. The DNA for the CDR3 is TGTGCCAGCAGTGAACTAGGTCTAGTAGGCAATCAGCCCCAGCATTTT.